This T cell receptor (beta chain) was identified during a study of brain T cells in children with intractable seizures. The CDR3 totals 14 residues. Germline CDR1 LGHNA, CDR2 YNFKEQ. V lost 1 base, J lost 2 bases, and 8 bases lay in between. Produced via immunoSEQ multiplex PCR; TCRdb's table is partial and in-frame only. The data contain about 110,000 clones, around 94% of them seen just once; the ten biggest clones take up under 4.5%. Findings and limits, study-wide: Clones missing pre-surgery may reflect undersampling of that blood sample.

Only cases whose brain tissue showed the highest T cell transcript signatures were sequenced. Before surgery, patients took at least one anti-epileptic drug. As to this clone: Its antigen is not known.

The receptor's source is a boy younger than two with hemimegalencephaly and intractable seizures. The source material was peripheral blood, sampled at surgery. The chain is built from TRBV4-2 and TRBJ1-1; D uncertain. The CDR3 bases are TGTGCCAGCAGCCAAGGTCAGGCTAACACTGAAGCTTTCTTT. Encoded protein: CASSQGQANTEAFF.